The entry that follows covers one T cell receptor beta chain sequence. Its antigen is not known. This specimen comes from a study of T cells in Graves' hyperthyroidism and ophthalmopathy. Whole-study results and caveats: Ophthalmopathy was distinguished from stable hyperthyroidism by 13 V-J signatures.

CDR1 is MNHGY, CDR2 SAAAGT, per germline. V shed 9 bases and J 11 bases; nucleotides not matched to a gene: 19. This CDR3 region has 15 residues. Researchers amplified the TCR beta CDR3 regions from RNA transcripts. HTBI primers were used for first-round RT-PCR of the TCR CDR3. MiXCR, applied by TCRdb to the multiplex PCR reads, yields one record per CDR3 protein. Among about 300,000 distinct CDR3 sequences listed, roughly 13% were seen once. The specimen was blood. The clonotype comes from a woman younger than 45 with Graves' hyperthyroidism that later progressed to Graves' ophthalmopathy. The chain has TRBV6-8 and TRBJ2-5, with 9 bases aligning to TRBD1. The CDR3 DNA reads TGTGCCAGGAAAAACATCGGGACAGGGCCTAAGGGTCAGTACTTC. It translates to CARKNIGTGPKGQYF.